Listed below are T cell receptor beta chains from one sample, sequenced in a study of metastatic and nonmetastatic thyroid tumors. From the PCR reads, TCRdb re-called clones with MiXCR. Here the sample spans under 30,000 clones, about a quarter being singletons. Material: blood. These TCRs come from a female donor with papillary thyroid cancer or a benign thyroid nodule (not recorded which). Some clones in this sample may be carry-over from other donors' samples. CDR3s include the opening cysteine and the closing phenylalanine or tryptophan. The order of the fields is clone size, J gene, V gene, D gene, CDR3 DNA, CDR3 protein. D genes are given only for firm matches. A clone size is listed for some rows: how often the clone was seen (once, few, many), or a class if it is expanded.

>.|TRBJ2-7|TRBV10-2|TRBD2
TGCGCCAGCAGGCCGACTAGCGGGTCGTCCTACGAGCAGGACTTC
CASRPTSGSSYEQDF
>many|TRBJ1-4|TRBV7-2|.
TGTGCCAGCAGCTTAGGGGTAGGGAGGCGAAATGAAAAACTGTTTTTT
CASSLGVGRRNEKLFF
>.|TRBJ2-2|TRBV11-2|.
TGTGCCAGCAGCTTGGGTCACAACACCGGGGAGCTGTTTTTT
CASSLGHNTGELFF
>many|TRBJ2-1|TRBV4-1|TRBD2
TGCGCCAGCAGCCAAGGGGTTCTGGGGGGAGGGACTTTCTATGAGCAGTTCTTC
CASSQGVLGGGTFYEQFF
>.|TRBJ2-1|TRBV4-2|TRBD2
TGTGCCAGCAGCCGTACTAGCGGGATAATCCGGAGCTCCTACAATGAGCTGTTCTTC
CASSRTSGIIRSSYNELFF
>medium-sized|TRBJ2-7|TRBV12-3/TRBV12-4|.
TGTGCCAGCAGTAGTAGCGGCCTCTCCTACGAGCAGTACTTC
CASSSSGLSYEQYF
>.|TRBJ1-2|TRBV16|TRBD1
TGTGCCAGCAGCCAATCGATACAGGGGGCTGGCTACACCTTC
CASSQSIQGAGYTF
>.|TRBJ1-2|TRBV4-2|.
TGTGCCAGCAGCCAGGACGATACAGGGTCTGGCTACACCTTC
CASSQDDTGSGYTF
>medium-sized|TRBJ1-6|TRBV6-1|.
TGTGCCAGCACCACTCAGGTGGGGGATTCACCCCTCCACTTT
CASTTQVGDSPLHF
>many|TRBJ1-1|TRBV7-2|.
TGTGCCAGCAGCTTAGACGGGTTTGCTGAAGCTTTCTTT
CASSLDGFAEAFF
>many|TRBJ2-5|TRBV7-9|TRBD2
TGTGCCAGCAGCCCGACGCAGGGACTAGCGGGAGGTGAGACCCAGTACTTC
CASSPTQGLAGGETQYF
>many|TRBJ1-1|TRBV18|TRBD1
TGTGCCAGCTCACCCACAGGGGAAGGCGGGAACACTGAAGCTTTCTTT
CASSPTGEGGNTEAFF
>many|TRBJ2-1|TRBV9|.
TGTGCCAGCCAAAACGCTTACAATGAGCAGTTCTTC
CASQNAYNEQFF